Only one count was recorded for the clone carrying this T cell receptor beta chain. What it binds is unknown. This specimen belongs to a study of cytomegalovirus exposure and HLA in healthy donors. Study results and limitations: In a later analysis, at a false discovery rate of 0.05, about 16,000 TCR beta sequences matched HLA alleles. Later analysis revealed greater clonal expansion in HLA-associated TCR beta chains than in equally common others.

Primers included in the PCR were 60 Vbeta and 13 Jbeta primers. Produced via immunoSEQ multiplex PCR; TCRdb's table is partial and in-frame only. This sample has about 160,000 clones; around 80% occur once, and the top ten carry around 4.3%. The specimen sequenced was PBMCs. The TCR originated in a young man in good health and CMV-seronegative.

The CDR3 nucleotides are TGTGCCAGCAGCTTAGGACAGTACACTGAAGCTTTCTTT. Its protein is CASSLGQYTEAFF. This chain joins TRBV7-6 and TRBJ1-1; D may be TRBD1 (5 bases). The V and J ends lost 1 base and 3 bases respectively, with 6 bases between them. This CDR3 spans 13 amino acids. Germline CDR1 SGHVS, CDR2 FNYEAQ.